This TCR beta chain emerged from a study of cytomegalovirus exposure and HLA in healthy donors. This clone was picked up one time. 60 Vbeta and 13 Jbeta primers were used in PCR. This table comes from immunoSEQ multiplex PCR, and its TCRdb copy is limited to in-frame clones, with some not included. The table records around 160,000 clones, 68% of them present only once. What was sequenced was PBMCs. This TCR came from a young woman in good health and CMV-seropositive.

In DNA form, the CDR3 reads TGTGCCAGCTCAGGCCAGGAAGAAAACTATGGCTACACCTTC. This codes for CASSGQEENYGYTF. The gene calls are TRBV18 and TRBJ1-2; D ambiguous. V was cut by 5 bases and J by 2 bases, with 12 bases left in between. The germline V gene has CDR1 KGHSH and CDR2 LQKENI. CDR3 length: 14 residues.